This T cell receptor (beta chain) was captured in a study of regulatory T cells in long-lasting Graves disease. Combining iRepertoire HTBI primers with Arm-PCR of CDR3 regions, the authors built TCR beta libraries. TCRdb independently ran MiXCR on the multiplex PCR reads; one entry per CDR3 protein. Here the sample spans about 460,000 distinct CDR3 sequences, roughly 15% being singletons. As for time point: newly diagnosed GD, antithyroid drugs for less than 3 months. From PBMCs, RNA was extracted and then used to make the TCR library. EDTA tubes held roughly 8.1 milliliters of peripheral blood from each patient. The ends were cut back, 5 bases at V and 6 bases at J, with 10 bases in the middle. The CDR3 consists of 13 residues. Germline lookup yields CDR1 SGHTA and CDR2 FQGTGA. A further study also used this sample, focusing on T cells in Graves' hyperthyroidism and ophthalmopathy.

This chain uses TRBV7-3 with TRBJ2-2; D might be TRBD1 (6 bases). This specimen was peripheral blood mononuclear cells (PBMCs), taken at new diagnosis, from a patient treated with antithyroid drugs. The sequence derives from a woman between 45 and 60 years old with Graves disease. This CDR3 reads CASSMTGAGELFF. DNA of the CDR3: TGTGCCAGCAGCATGACAGGTGCCGGGGAGCTGTTTTTT.